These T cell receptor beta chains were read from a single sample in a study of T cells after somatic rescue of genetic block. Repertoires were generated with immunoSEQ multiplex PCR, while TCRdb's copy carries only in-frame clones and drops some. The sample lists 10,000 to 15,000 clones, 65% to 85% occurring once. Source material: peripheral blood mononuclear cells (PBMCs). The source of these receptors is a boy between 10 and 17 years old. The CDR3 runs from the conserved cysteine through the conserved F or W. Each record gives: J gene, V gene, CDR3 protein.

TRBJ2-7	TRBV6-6	CASSYSGGGPYEQYF
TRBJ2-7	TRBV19	CASSETSPLYEQYF
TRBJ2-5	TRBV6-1	CAGGRETQYF
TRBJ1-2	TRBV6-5	CASRIAAMGYGYTF
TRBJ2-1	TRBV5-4	CASSLVLSSYNEQFF
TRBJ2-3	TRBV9	CASSVGLALKGPPDTQYF
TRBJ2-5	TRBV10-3	CAINEGDKTQYF
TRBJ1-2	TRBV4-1	CASSRSGTGVVYGYTF
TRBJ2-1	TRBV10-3	CAIGTGRNEQFF
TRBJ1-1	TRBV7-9	CASSSLRWGPLNTEAFF
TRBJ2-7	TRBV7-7	CASSYAAAPLYEQYF
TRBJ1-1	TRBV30	CAWRGGTEAFF
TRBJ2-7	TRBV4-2	CASSPRGSPGDEQYF
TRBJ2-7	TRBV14	CASSQGTPYEQYF
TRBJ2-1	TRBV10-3	CAISGIGTRGYNEQFF
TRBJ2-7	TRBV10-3	CAISEPGVAGGPQYEQYF
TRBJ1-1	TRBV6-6	CASSPYLGMTEAFF
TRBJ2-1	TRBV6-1	CASSGQGVSNEQFF
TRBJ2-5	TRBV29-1	CSVTGFWRETQYF